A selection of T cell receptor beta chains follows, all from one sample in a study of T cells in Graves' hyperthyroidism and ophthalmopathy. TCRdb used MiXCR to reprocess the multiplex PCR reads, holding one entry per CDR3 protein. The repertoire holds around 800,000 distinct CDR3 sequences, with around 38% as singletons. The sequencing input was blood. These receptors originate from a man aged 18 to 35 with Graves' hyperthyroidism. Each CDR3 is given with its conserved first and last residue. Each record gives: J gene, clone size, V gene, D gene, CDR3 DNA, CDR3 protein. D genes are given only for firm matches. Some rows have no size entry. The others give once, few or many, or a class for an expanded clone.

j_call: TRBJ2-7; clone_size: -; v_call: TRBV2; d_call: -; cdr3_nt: TGTGCCAGCAGAGAGCTGGGTTCCTACTACGAGCAGTACTTC; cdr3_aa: CASRELGSYYEQYF
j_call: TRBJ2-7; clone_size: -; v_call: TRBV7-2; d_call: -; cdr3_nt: TGTGCCAGCCACTTCGGCACCCGGCGGCCTGGCGAGCAGTACTTC; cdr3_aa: CASHFGTRRPGEQYF
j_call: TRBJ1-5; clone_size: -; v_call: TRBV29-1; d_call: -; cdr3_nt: TGCAGCGTTGGTCTCGGAGTGGGTCAGCCCCAGCATTTT; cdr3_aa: CSVGLGVGQPQHF
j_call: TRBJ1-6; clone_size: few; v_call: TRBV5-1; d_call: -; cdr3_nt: TGCGCCAGCAGCTGGAGCAGGAATTCACCCCTCCACTTT; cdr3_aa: CASSWSRNSPLHF
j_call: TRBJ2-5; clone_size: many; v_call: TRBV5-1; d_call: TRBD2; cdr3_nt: TGCGCCAGCAGCTTGGGCGGGGGACTAGGCAAAGAGACCCAGTACTTC; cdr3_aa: CASSLGGGLGKETQYF
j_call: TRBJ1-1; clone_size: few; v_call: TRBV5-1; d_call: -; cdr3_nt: TGCGCCAGCAGCCTGCTGACAGATCGCTTCACTGAAGCTTTCTTT; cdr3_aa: CASSLLTDRFTEAFF
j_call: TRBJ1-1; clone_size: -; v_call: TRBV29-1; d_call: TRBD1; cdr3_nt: TGCAGCGTTGAAGTTCCCCCAGGGGGAGGTACTGAAGCTTTCTTT; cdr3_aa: CSVEVPPGGGTEAFF
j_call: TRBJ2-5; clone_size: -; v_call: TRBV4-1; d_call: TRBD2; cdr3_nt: TGTGCCAGCAGCCAAGTATCGGGGGGGGAGACCCAGTACTTC; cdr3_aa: CASSQVSGGETQYF
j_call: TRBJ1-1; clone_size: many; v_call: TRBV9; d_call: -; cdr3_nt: TGTGCCAGCAGCGTAGAGAGGGATAACACTGAAGCTTTCTTT; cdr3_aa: CASSVERDNTEAFF
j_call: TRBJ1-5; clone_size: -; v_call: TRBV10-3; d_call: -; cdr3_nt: TGTGCCACCGCAATAGGGAGGTCGGGCAATCAGCCCCAGCATTTT; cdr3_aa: CATAIGRSGNQPQHF
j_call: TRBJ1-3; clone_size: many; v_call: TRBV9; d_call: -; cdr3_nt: TGTGCCAGCAGCGCAGCGACGGAATTGGGGAACACCATATATTTT; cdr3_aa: CASSAATELGNTIYF
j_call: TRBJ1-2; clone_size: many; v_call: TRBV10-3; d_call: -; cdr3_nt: TGTGCCATCAGTGACTCCTACGATGGCTACACCTTC; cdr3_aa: CAISDSYDGYTF
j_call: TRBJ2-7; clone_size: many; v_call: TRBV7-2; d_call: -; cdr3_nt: TGTGCCAGCAGCATCGGGATTCCCTACGAGCAGTACTTC; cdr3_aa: CASSIGIPYEQYF
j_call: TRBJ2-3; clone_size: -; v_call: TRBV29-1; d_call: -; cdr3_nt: TGCAGCGTTGAAGGGGAACAGACTAGCACAGATACGCAGTATTTT; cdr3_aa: CSVEGEQTSTDTQYF
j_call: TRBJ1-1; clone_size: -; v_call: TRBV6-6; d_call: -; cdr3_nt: TGTGCCAGCAGCGTCGTTGGCCAGATGCCTAACACTGAAGCTTTCTTT; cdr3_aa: CASSVVGQMPNTEAFF
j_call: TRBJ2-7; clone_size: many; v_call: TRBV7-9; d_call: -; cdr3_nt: TGTGCCAGCAGCTTCTCCTACGAGCAGTACTTC; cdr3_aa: CASSFSYEQYF
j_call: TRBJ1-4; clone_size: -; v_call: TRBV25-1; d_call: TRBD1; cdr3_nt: TGTGCCAGCAAACCAACAGGGGTGGGAGCTAATGAAAAACTGTTTTTT; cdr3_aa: CASKPTGVGANEKLFF
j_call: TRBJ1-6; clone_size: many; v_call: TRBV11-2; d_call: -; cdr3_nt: TGTGCCAGCAGTTCCCGGACGGGGAATTCACCCCTCCACTTT; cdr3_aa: CASSSRTGNSPLHF
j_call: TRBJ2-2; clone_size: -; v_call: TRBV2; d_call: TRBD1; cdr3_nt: TGTGCCAGCAGCCGGACAGGGAGTGGAGGGGAGCTGTTTTTT; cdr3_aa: CASSRTGSGGELFF
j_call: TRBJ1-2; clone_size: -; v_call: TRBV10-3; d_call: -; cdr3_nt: TGTGCCATCAGTGAGTCGGGGCAGGAAGGCTATGGCTACACCTTC; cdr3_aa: CAISESGQEGYGYTF
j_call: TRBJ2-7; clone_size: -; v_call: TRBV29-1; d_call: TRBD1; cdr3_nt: TGCAGCCAAGGAGGACAGGTTCTTACCTACGAGCAGTACTTC; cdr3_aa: CSQGGQVLTYEQYF
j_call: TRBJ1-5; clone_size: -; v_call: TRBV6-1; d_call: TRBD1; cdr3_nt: TGTGCCAGCAGCCAAGATTTGGACAGGGGAAGCCAGGAACAGCCCCAGCATTTT; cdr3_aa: CASSQDLDRGSQEQPQHF
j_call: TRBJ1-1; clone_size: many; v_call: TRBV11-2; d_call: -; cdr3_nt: TGTGCCAGCAGCCCTACCAGGGCGAACACTGAAGCTTTCTTT; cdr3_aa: CASSPTRANTEAFF
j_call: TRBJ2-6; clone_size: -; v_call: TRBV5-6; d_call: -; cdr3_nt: TGTGCCAGCAGCTTCGGGCAAAAAGACGTCCTGACTTTC; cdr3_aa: CASSFGQKDVLTF
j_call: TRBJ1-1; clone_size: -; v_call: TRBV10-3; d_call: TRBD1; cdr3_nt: TGTGCCACCGGGACAGGGTCGGTGGTCACTGAAGCTTTCTTT; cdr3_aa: CATGTGSVVTEAFF
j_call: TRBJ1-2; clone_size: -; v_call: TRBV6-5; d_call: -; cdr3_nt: TGTGCCAGCAAAATTCATATATCCGGGCTGGATGGCTACACCTTC; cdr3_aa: CASKIHISGLDGYTF
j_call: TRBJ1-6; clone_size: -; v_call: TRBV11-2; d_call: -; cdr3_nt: TGTGCCAGCAGCAAGGGGGGGAATTCACCCCTCCACTTT; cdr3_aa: CASSKGGNSPLHF
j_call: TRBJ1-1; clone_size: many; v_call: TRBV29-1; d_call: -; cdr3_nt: TGCAGCGGACAGTCGATGAACACTGAAGCTTTCTTT; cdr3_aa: CSGQSMNTEAFF
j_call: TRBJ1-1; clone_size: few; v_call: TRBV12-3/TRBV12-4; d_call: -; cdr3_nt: TGTGCCAGCACCCCTCAAAGGGTCCTGCGAATGAACACTGAAGCTTTCTTT; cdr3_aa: CASTPQRVLRMNTEAFF
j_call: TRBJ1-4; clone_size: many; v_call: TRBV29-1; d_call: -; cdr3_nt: TGCAGCGTTGTCCTCAGGATAACCAGAGGTGAAAAACTGTTTTTT; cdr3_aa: CSVVLRITRGEKLFF
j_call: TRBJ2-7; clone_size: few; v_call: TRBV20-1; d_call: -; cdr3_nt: TGCAGTGGATCCCCCGGGTACGAGCAGTACTTC; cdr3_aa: CSGSPGYEQYF
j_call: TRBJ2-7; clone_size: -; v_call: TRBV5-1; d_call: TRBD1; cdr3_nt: TGCGCCAGCAGCCAAGGACAGGGGATGAACGAGCAGTACTTC; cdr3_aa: CASSQGQGMNEQYF
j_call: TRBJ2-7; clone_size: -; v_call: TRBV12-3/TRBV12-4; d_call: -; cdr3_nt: TGTGCCAGCAGTTACCTAGCTCTTAAGGGGGAGCAGTACTTC; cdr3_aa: CASSYLALKGEQYF
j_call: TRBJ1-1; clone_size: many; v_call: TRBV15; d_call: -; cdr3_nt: TGTGCCACCAGCAGAGTGGGCAGGACGAACACTGAAGCTTTCTTT; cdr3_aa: CATSRVGRTNTEAFF
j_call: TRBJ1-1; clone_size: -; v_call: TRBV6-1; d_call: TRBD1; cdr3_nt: TGTGCCAGCTGGCCAAAGCCGGACAGGGCGAACACTGTAGCTTTCTTT; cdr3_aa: CASWPKPDRANTVAFF
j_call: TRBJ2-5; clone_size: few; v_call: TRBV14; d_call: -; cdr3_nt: TGTGCCAGCAGCCCGACTCTAGCGTACCAAGAGACCCAGTACTTC; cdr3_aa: CASSPTLAYQETQYF
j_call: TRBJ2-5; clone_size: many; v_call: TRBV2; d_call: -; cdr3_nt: TGTGCCAGCAGGAAGGGTGGGGGAGGAGAGACCCAGTACTTC; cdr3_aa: CASRKGGGGETQYF
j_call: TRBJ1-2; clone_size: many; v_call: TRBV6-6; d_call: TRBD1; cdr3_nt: TGTGCCAGCAAACCGGGACAGTTTTATGGCTACACCTTC; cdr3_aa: CASKPGQFYGYTF
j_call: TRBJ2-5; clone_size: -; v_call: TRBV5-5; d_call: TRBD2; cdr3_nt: TGTGCCAGCAGCGGGACTAGCGGGGGGCGACCCAACCAAGAGACCCAGTACTTC; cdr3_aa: CASSGTSGGRPNQETQYF
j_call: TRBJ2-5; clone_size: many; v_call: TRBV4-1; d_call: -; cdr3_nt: TGTGCCAGCAGTCAAGCTAGGGGGCAAGAGACCCAGTACTTC; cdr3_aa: CASSQARGQETQYF
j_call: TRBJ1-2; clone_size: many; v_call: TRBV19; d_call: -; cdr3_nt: TGTGCCAGTAGTATAGGGGAGAACTATGGCTACACCTTC; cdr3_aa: CASSIGENYGYTF
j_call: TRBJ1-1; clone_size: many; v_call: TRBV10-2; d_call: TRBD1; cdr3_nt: TGCGCCAGCAGAGGGGCAGGGGGCACTGAAGCTTTCTTT; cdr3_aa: CASRGAGGTEAFF
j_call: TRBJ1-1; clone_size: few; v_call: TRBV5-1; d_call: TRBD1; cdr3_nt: TGCGCCAGCAGCTTCACAGGGGAGTTCACTGAAGCTTTCTTT; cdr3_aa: CASSFTGEFTEAFF
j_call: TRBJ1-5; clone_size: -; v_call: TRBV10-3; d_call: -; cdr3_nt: TGTGCCATCAGTCAGGGTCACAATCAGCCCCAGCATTTT; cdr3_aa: CAISQGHNQPQHF
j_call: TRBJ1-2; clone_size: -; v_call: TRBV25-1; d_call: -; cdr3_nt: TGTGCCAGCAGTGATATTAGGGGATATGGCTACACCTTC; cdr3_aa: CASSDIRGYGYTF
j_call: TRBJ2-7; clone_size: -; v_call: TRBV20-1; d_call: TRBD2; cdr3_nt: TGCAGTGCTAGGGTGACTAGCGGGCGGGAGCAGTACTTC; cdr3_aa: CSARVTSGREQYF
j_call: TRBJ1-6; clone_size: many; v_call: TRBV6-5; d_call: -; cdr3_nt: TGTGCCAGCAGTTACTACGGGTCACCCCTCCACTTT; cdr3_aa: CASSYYGSPLHF
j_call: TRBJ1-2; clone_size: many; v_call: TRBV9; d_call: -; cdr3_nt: TGTGCCAGCAGCCCTCCACAGGGACGAAGTGCGACCTACACCTTC; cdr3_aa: CASSPPQGRSATYTF
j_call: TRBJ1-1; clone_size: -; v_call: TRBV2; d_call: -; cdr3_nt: TGTGCCAGCAGGACTAGCGGGGGGGCGACTTTCTTT; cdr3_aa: CASRTSGGATFF